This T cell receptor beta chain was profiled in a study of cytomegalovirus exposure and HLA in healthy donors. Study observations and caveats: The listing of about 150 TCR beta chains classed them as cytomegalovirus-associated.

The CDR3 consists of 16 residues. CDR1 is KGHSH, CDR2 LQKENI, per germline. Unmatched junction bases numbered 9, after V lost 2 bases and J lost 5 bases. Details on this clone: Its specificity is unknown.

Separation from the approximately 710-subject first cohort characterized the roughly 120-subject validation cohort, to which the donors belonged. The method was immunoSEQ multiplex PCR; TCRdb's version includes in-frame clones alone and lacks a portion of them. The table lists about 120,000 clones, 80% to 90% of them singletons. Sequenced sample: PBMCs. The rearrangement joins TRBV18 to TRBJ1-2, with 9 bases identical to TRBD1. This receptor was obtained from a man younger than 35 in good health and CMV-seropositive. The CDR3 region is CASSPYLGTGKYGYTF. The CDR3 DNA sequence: TGTGCCAGCTCACCATATCTTGGGACAGGGAAGTATGGCTACACCTTC.